These 21 T cell receptor beta chains share one sample of origin, sequenced in a study of blood T cell repertoires in COVID-19. TCRdb's copy holds only in-frame clones and misses some; the assay was immunoSEQ multiplex PCR. The table has about 140,000 clones, about three quarters seen once. Specimen: peripheral blood. These TCRs come from a woman between 45 and 60 years old with active or convalescent COVID-19.

V gene TRBV3-1 (or the pseudogene TRBV3-2) combines with J gene TRBJ1-2; TRBD1 matches 8 bases. The CDR3 covers 14 residues. The trim removed 2 bases at V and 7 bases at J, leaving 6 bases unmatched. The germline V gene encodes CDR1 LGHDT and CDR2 YNNKEL (reference sequence). The CDR3 sequence: CASSQPQGAGGYTF. CDR3 coding DNA: TGTGCCAGCAGCCAACCCCAGGGGGCGGGTGGCTACACCTTC.

This clone has just a few counts. The chain recombines TRBV14 with TRBJ1-2; 7 bases map to TRBD1. The V and J ends lost 1 base and 0 bases, in that order; junction bases with no gene match: 2. Germline V gene sequence: CDR1 SGHDN, CDR2 FVKESK. The CDR3 loop spans 15 amino acids. The CDR3 reads CASSQVQGANYGYTF. The CDR3 nucleotides are TGTGCCAGCAGCCAAGTGCAGGGGGCTAACTATGGCTACACCTTC.

The chain couples TRBV30 to TRBJ1-5, with D tentatively TRBD1 (6 bases). In germline, CDR1 is GTSNPN, CDR2 SVGIG (reference sequence). The CDR3 runs to 13 residues. Trimming removed 0 bases at V and 11 bases at J, with 14 bases between. This chain's CDR3 is CAWSVRGQGTQHF. Written as DNA, the CDR3 is TGTGCCTGGAGTGTACGAGGGCAGGGGACCCAGCATTTT.

The rearrangement joins TRBV6-5 to TRBJ2-7; 11 bases agree with TRBD1. This CDR3 spans 16 amino acids. Trimming removed 4 bases from V and 7 bases from J; junction bases left unmatched: 12. Germline assignment: CDR1 MNHEY and CDR2 SVGAGI. CDR3 sequence: CASSSTSDRGRREQYF. As DNA, the CDR3 is TGTGCCAGCAGTTCTACATCGGACAGGGGGCGGCGGGAGCAGTACTTC.

CDR3 sequence: CASSLSGSAYEQYF. The DNA of the CDR3 is TGTGCCAGCAGCTTAAGTGGGAGTGCCTACGAGCAGTACTTC. The chain employs TRBV7-9 and TRBJ2-7; the D gene is possibly TRBD2 (5 bases). The length of the CDR3 is 14 residues. V gave up 2 bases and J gave up 2 bases, with 10 bases separating them. The germline V gene has CDR1 SEHNR and CDR2 FQNEAQ (reference sequence).

The chain joins TRBV4-3 to TRBJ2-1; the D is unclear. Per germline, CDR1 LGHNA and CDR2 YSLEER. The CDR3 extends over 17 amino acids. Between the trimmed V and J ends, which lost 0 bases and 3 bases, there was a span of 15 bases. The CDR3 loop is CASSQEAASLFYNEQFF. The CDR3 bases are TGCGCCAGCAGCCAAGAAGCCGCTAGTTTATTCTACAATGAGCAGTTCTTC.

This clone was counted between two and nine times. J is TRBJ1-2 and V is TRBV19; D unresolved. Trimming shortened V by 0 bases and J by 9 bases, and 5 bases separated the two germline ends. Germline V gene data show CDR1 as LNHDA and CDR2 as SQIVND (reference sequence). CDR3 length equals 11 residues. As DNA, the CDR3 is TGTGCCAGTAGTATAGATCGTAGCTACACCTTC. It encodes CASSIDRSYTF.

This chain connects TRBV6-1 to TRBJ2-2; maybe TRBD1 (6 bases). CDR3 length: 16 residues. Looked up from germline, CDR1 is MNHNS and CDR2 is SASEGT. Trimming removed 0 bases at V and 1 base at J, with 9 bases between. The CDR3 nucleotides are TGTGCCAGCAGTGAAGCGCTACAGGGGAACACCGGGGAGCTGTTTTTT. Its protein is CASSEALQGNTGELFF.

The chain recombines TRBV5-6 with TRBJ2-1, with 11 nucleotides matching TRBD2. J lost 4 bases, V lost 0 bases, and 3 bases had no gene match. CDR3 length: 16 amino acids. Germline CDR1 is SGHDT and CDR2 is YYEEEE. The CDR3 sequence: CASSLALAGGYNEQFF. The CDR3 DNA is TGTGCCAGCAGCTTGGCTTTAGCGGGGGGGTACAATGAGCAGTTCTTC.

This clone was observed a single time. The V call is TRBV12-2, the J call TRBJ2-5; TRBD2, the D gene given by the table, was not confirmed from the DNA. TRBV12-2 is a pseudogene locus. This CDR3 is built from 13 residues. The CDR3 loop reads CALGEASQETQYF. The CDR3, as DNA: TGTGCCCTCGGAGAGGCCTCACAAGAGACCCAGTACTTC.

V and J are TRBV19 and TRBJ2-7; D might be TRBD2 (6 bases). Germline CDR1 is LNHDA and CDR2 is SQIVND (reference sequence). The CDR3 is made up of 15 amino acids. V lost 3 bases and J lost 3, with 15 bases in between. CDR3 amino acids: CASSILPGVGYEQYF. CDR3 sequence (DNA): TGTGCCAGTAGTATTCTACCGGGGGTAGGCTACGAGCAGTACTTC.

The chain combines TRBV30 with TRBJ1-6; tentatively, D is TRBD1 (5 bases). Deletions cut 8 bases from V and 5 bases from J, with 16 bases between. This CDR3 spans 14 amino acids. Germline assignment: CDR1 GTSNPN and CDR2 SVGIG (reference sequence). This CDR3 reads CAQTTGFHNSPLHF. The CDR3, as DNA: TGTGCCCAAACAACAGGTTTCCATAATTCACCCCTCCACTTT.

This clone was picked up a small number of times. This chain links TRBV4-3 with TRBJ2-5; D not resolved. The germline V and J ends were trimmed by 0 bases and 5 bases, with 7 bases remaining between them. Germline CDR1 and CDR2: LGHNA and YSLEER. This CDR3 region has 13 residues. This chain's CDR3 is CASSQEPRETQYF. The DNA for the CDR3 is TGCGCCAGCAGCCAAGAACCCCGGGAGACCCAGTACTTC.

The chain links TRBV7-2 to TRBJ2-5, with D possibly being TRBD2 (6 bases). From germline, CDR1 is SGHTA and CDR2 FQGNSA. The CDR3 runs to 16 residues. Trimming removed 2 bases at V and 2 bases at J, with 15 bases between. CDR3 loop: CASSLRASGYQETQYF. The CDR3 region has the DNA TGTGCCAGCAGCTTAAGGGCCAGCGGGTATCAAGAGACCCAGTACTTC.

CDR3: CASSTGTGTPREPQHF. DNA for the CDR3: TGTGCCAGTAGTACCGGGACAGGGACGCCTCGAGAGCCCCAGCATTTT. This chain joins TRBV19 and TRBJ1-5; TRBD1 matches at 9 bases. Germline CDR1 LNHDA, CDR2 SQIVND (reference sequence). The trim removed 4 bases at V and 8 bases at J, leaving 12 bases unmatched. This CDR3 region has 16 residues.

This clone was seen only once. The rearrangement uses TRBV6-5 and TRBJ1-5, with 8 bases identical to TRBD1. This CDR3 comprises 14 residues. V lost 6 bases to trimming and J lost 7 bases; unmatched junction nucleotides: 8. Per germline, CDR1 MNHEY and CDR2 SVGAGI. The CDR3 reads CASSQDRARQPQHF. The CDR3 DNA reads TGTGCCAGCAGCCAGGACAGGGCAAGACAGCCCCAGCATTTT.

The chain employs TRBV7-3 and TRBJ2-2; TRBD1 matches at 8 bases. Per the germline V gene, CDR1 is SGHTA and CDR2 is FQGTGA. The CDR3 runs 15 residues. The ends lost 5 bases at V and 6 bases at J; junction bases unmatched: 8. The DNA of the CDR3 is TGTGCCAGCAGCCCGGACAGGGAAGGAGCCGGGGAGCTGTTTTTT. Protein product: CASSPDREGAGELFF.

This clone was counted once. The gene calls are TRBV11-2 and TRBJ2-7, with unresolved D. With 0 bases removed from V and 3 bases from J, the gap between germline ends came to 6 bases. From germline, CDR1 is SGHAT and CDR2 FQNNGV. The CDR3 is 13 amino acids. For the CDR3, the DNA is TGTGCCAGCAGCTTAGAGGCCAGCTACGAGCAGTACTTC. It translates to CASSLEASYEQYF. The whole variable domain, filled in from reference TRBV11-2 and TRBJ2-7, reads EAGVAQSPRYKIIEKRQSVAFWCNPISGHATLYWYQQILGQGPKLLIQFQNNGVVDDSQLPKDRFSAERLKGVDSTLKIQPAKLEDSAVYLCASSLEASYEQYFGPGTRLTVT.

This chain uses TRBV19 with TRBJ1-1; 7 nucleotides line up with TRBD1. Trimming at V came to 6 bases and at J to 0 bases, leaving 4 bases not matched to a gene. Looked up from germline, CDR1 is LNHDA and CDR2 is SQIVND (reference sequence). CDR3 length: 14 amino acids. As DNA, the CDR3 is TGTGCCAGTAGGCAGGGGACAGTGAACACTGAAGCTTTCTTT. This sequence encodes CASRQGTVNTEAFF.

Comments on this clone: Its ends do not fully match the called genes, so a read error is possible. This chain connects TRBV6-5 to TRBJ1-2; D is unclear. The V gene's germline CDR1 is MNHEY and CDR2 SVGAGI. The CDR3 contains 13 residues. As DNA, the CDR3 is TGTGGCAGCGCCACCGGGAGAAACTATGGCTACACCTTC. This gives the protein CGSATGRNYGYTF.

The rearrangement links TRBV5-1 to TRBJ1-6; TRBD1 matches at 8 bases. The CDR3 contains 16 residues. Germline V gives CDR1 SGHRS, CDR2 YFSETQ. V was clipped by 4 bases and J by 8 bases; unmatched bases: 11. The CDR3 loop reads CASSKRTGYQDSPLHF. CDR3 bases: TGCGCCAGCAGCAAACGGACAGGGTATCAGGATTCACCCCTCCACTTT.